This T cell receptor (beta chain) was identified in a study of glioma-infiltrating T cells after dendritic cell vaccination. Study summary: At biweekly intervals, patients got three intradermal dendritic cell vaccine injections.

Data came from immunoSEQ multiplex PCR; TCRdb stores just in-frame clones and leaves some out. The sample has about 50,000 clones; approximately 89% are singletons. The CDR3 runs 13 residues. Trimming left V 0 bases short and J 4 bases short, with 6 bases between. CDR1 and CDR2 (germline): MNHEY, SVGAGI. Time point: after dendritic cell vaccination, including at tumor progression/relapse. The clonotype comes from a human donor with glioblastoma. The V gene is TRBV6-5, the J gene TRBJ1-1; D uncertain. This specimen was blood, taken after dendritic cell vaccination. This CDR3 reads CASSYSRGTEAFF. In DNA form, the CDR3 reads TGTGCCAGCAGTTACTCGCGGGGCACTGAAGCTTTCTTT.